Each of the 3 T cell receptor beta chains below was sequenced from the same sample in a study of blood T cell repertoires in COVID-19. Generated by immunoSEQ multiplex PCR, the TCRdb table keeps only in-frame clones and is missing some. The sample has about 250,000 clones, around 89% seen once. Sequencing used PBMCs or T cells enriched from blood (not recorded which). Source of these receptors: a woman in her forties or fifties who had recovered from COVID-19.

This clone was picked up a small number of times. The chain combines TRBV9 with TRBJ2-1; 7 nucleotides match TRBD1. Germline-derived CDR1 and CDR2 are SGDLS and YYNGEE. There are 15 residues in the CDR3. The V segment lost 0 bases and the J segment 7 bases; nucleotides outside the gene matches: 7. The CDR3 DNA follows: TGTGCCAGCAGCGTAGCCGGGACAGCGTCGAATGAGCAGTTCTTC. This gives the protein CASSVAGTASNEQFF.

The chain couples TRBV5-8 to TRBJ1-2, with D tentatively TRBD1 (5 bases). There are 15 residues in the CDR3. V lost 2 bases, J lost 4 bases, and 15 bases lay in between. Germline values: CDR1 SGHTS, CDR2 YDEGEE. CDR3 sequence reads: CASSFQTRTTYGYTF. The CDR3 DNA follows: TGTGCCAGCAGCTTCCAAACCAGGACAACCTATGGCTACACCTTC. The full variable domain, completed using reference TRBV5-8 and TRBJ1-2, is EAGVTQSPTHLIKTRGQQATLRCSPISGHTSVYWYQQALGLGLQFLLWYDEGEERNRGNFPPRFSGRQFPNYSSELNVNALELEDSALYLCASSFQTRTTYGYTFGSGTRLTVV.

The chain uses TRBV5-6 and TRBJ2-3; a weak D match, TRBD2 (5 bases). This CDR3 contains 15 residues. Germline CDR1 SGHDT, CDR2 YYEEEE. V lost 4 bases, J lost 0 bases, and 12 bases lay in between. The CDR3 DNA follows: TGTGCCAGCAGCCGCGATCGCGGGAGCACAGATACGCAGTATTTT. It encodes CASSRDRGSTDTQYF.